These 21 T cell receptor beta chains originate from one sample sequenced in a study of blood T cell repertoires in COVID-19. Here immunoSEQ multiplex PCR was the method, and the copy in TCRdb shows in-frame clones only, minus some. Of about 27,000 clones listed, 80% to 95% are singletons. What was sequenced was peripheral blood. These receptors came from a human donor in a cohort sampled during active COVID-19.

A single count supports this clone. This sequence joins TRBV7-8 and TRBJ1-5; D is possibly TRBD1 (5 bases). CDR3 length: 14 residues. CDR1 and CDR2 (germline): SGHVS, FQNEAQ. V lost 4 bases to trimming and J lost 6 bases, with 13 bases between them. The CDR3: CASSWLREGQPQHF. The CDR3 DNA reads as TGTGCCAGCAGCTGGCTCAGGGAGGGTCAGCCCCAGCATTTT.

This chain links TRBV29-1 with TRBJ1-2; no reliable D call. There are 13 residues in the CDR3. V was cut by 2 bases and J by 3 bases, with 10 bases left in between. Germline CDR1 SQVTM, CDR2 ANQGSEA. The CDR3 is CSVETDTYYGYTF. The CDR3 DNA follows: TGCAGCGTTGAAACCGACACCTACTATGGCTACACCTTC.

The V call is TRBV24-1, the J call TRBJ2-1; tentatively, D is TRBD1 (5 bases). Trimming stripped 4 bases from V and 2 bases from J, with 11 bases between. The germline gives CDR1 KGHDR, CDR2 SFDVKD. CDR3 length equals 15 residues. This CDR3 reads CATSDRAGTYNEQFF. The DNA of the CDR3 is TGTGCCACCAGTGACAGGGCAGGAACCTACAATGAGCAGTTCTTC.

The V call is TRBV18, the J call TRBJ1-1, with D possibly TRBD1 on 5 matching bases. The CDR3 totals 12 residues. CDR1 KGHSH and CDR2 LQKENI come from the germline V gene. V dropped 2 bases and J dropped 6 bases, with 7 bases sitting between them. The CDR3 region is CASSPGHSEAFF. The CDR3 DNA reads as TGTGCCAGCTCACCAGGACATTCTGAAGCTTTCTTT.

The rearrangement uses TRBV5-4 and TRBJ2-7; D uncertain. The ends were cut back, 0 bases at V and 0 bases at J, with 4 bases in the middle. This CDR3 comprises 13 residues. Per the germline V gene, CDR1 is SGHNT and CDR2 is YYREEE (reference sequence). CDR3 amino acids: CASSLGASYEQYF. The CDR3 DNA reads TGTGCCAGCAGCTTGGGGGCCTCCTACGAGCAGTACTTC.

This chain's CDR3 is CASSPPLSGGAGEQYF. The DNA for the CDR3 is TGTGCCAGCTCACCACCCCTTTCGGGGGGCGCGGGCGAGCAGTACTTC. The chain joins TRBV18 to TRBJ2-7; a weak D match, TRBD2 (7 bases). The CDR3 extends over 16 amino acids. Germline-derived CDR1 and CDR2 are KGHSH and LQKENI. V was cut by 0 bases and J by 6 bases, with 18 bases left in between.

This chain joins TRBV6-1 and TRBJ1-5; 7 positions agree with TRBD1. J gave up 4 bases and V 2 bases, and 5 bases lay outside the gene matches. CDR1 is MNHNS, CDR2 SASEGT, per germline. This CDR3 has 15 residues. The DNA of the CDR3 is TGTGCCAGCAGTGAACAGGGGGTTTCAAATCAGCCCCAGCATTTT. This translates into CASSEQGVSNQPQHF.

V is TRBV24-1 and J is TRBJ1-5; D perhaps matches TRBD1 (6 bases). Germline loops: CDR1 KGHDR, CDR2 SFDVKD. The CDR3 totals 16 residues. V was clipped by 7 bases and J by 2 bases, with 17 bases between them. The CDR3 here is CATRKGGGLGNQPQHF. For the CDR3, the DNA is TGTGCCACCAGGAAGGGTGGGGGCCTAGGCAATCAGCCCCAGCATTTT.

The chain joins TRBV10-3 to TRBJ2-1; D gene unclear. Germline-derived CDR1 and CDR2 are ENHRY and SYGVKD. The CDR3 loop spans 11 amino acids. Trimming removed 4 bases at V and 5 bases at J, with 3 bases between. CDR3 DNA: TGTGCCATCAGTGGAGACAATGAGCAGTTCTTC. It is translated as CAISGDNEQFF.

Here the CDR3 reads CASKKRVNEKLFF. DNA of the CDR3: TGTGCCAGCAAGAAGAGGGTAAATGAAAAACTGTTTTTT. The V and J genes are TRBV25-1 and TRBJ1-4, with D hard to call. The CDR3 runs 13 residues. Trimming left V 7 bases short and J 5 bases short, with 11 bases between. CDR1 MGHDK and CDR2 SYGVNS come from the germline V gene.

The chain combines TRBV27 with TRBJ2-6; 8 bases are shared with TRBD2. This CDR3 has 18 amino acids. V was clipped by 3 bases and J by 4 bases; unmatched bases: 11. Per germline, CDR1 MNHEY and CDR2 SMNVEV (reference sequence). The CDR3 DNA reads TGTGCCAGCAGTTTGTTGGGCGGGGGGCTGGGGGGGGCCAACGTCCTGACTTTC. This encodes CASSLLGGGLGGANVLTF.

As to this clone: The germline gene is not matched at one end of the junction; a read error may be the cause. The chain recombines TRBV14 with TRBJ2-1; D is possibly TRBD2 (5 bases). Germline V CDR1 and CDR2: SGHDN, FVKESK. This CDR3 contains 17 residues. The CDR3 DNA reads TGTGCCAGCAGACAAGAGGGTGTGAGGAGCTCCTACAATGAGCAGTTCTTC. It is translated as CASRQEGVRSSYNEQFF.

The V call is TRBV6-5, the J call TRBJ1-2; D perhaps matches TRBD1 (5 bases). V was clipped by 5 bases and J by 7 bases, with 14 bases between them. Germline V gene lookup returns CDR1 MNHEY and CDR2 SVGAGI. This CDR3 spans 13 amino acids. For the CDR3, the DNA is TGTGCCAGCAGTCCGACCCGGCAGGGTGGCTACACCTTC. As protein: CASSPTRQGGYTF.

On this clone itself: The sample has other DNA sequences that encode this CDR3 too. The V and J genes are TRBV9 and TRBJ1-3; D is unresolved. The germline V gene has CDR1 SGDLS and CDR2 YYNGEE. This CDR3 is built from 17 residues. V dropped 0 bases and J dropped 2 bases, with 15 bases sitting between them. CDR3 residues: CASSVEPPSSPGNTIYF. Here the CDR3 DNA reads TGTGCCAGCAGCGTAGAACCCCCTTCGAGCCCTGGAAACACCATATATTTT.

The chain joins TRBV29-1 to TRBJ2-1; 8 nucleotides align to TRBD2. Germline V gene data show CDR1 as SQVTM and CDR2 as ANQGSEA. This CDR3 has 16 amino acids. Trimming at V came to 0 bases and at J to 6 bases, leaving 10 bases not matched to a gene. CDR3 coding DNA: TGCAGCGTTGAAGATCGGGGTTTGAGCGGGAGCAATGAGCAGTTCTTC. Its translation is CSVEDRGLSGSNEQFF.

The V and J genes are TRBV11-2 and TRBJ2-5; 9 nucleotides line up with TRBD1. Unmatched junction bases numbered 7, after V lost 0 bases and J lost 5 bases. The CDR3 runs to 16 residues. The germline CDR1 and CDR2 sequences are SGHAT and FQNNGV. CDR3 region: CASSLDRQGGIETQYF. CDR3 DNA sequence: TGTGCCAGCAGCTTAGACCGACAGGGGGGAATCGAGACCCAGTACTTC.

The V and J genes are TRBV4-1 and TRBJ1-1, with a possible D match to TRBD1 (5 bases). V lost 4 bases to trimming and J lost 2 bases, with 20 bases between them. Per germline, CDR1 MGHRA and CDR2 YSYEKL. CDR3 length: 17 residues. CDR3: CASSPHRGDIVNTEAFF. The CDR3 DNA reads as TGCGCCAGCAGCCCCCATCGGGGGGATATTGTCAACACTGAAGCTTTCTTT.

J is TRBJ2-6 and V is TRBV3-1 (or the pseudogene TRBV3-2); tentatively, D is TRBD2 (6 bases). Germline V gene data show CDR1 as LGHDT and CDR2 as YNNKEL (reference sequence). The CDR3 extends over 13 amino acids. V dropped 11 bases and J dropped 0 bases, with 8 bases sitting between them. CDR3 sequence reads: CAGGSSGANVLTF. The CDR3 nucleotides read TGTGCCGGAGGGAGCTCTGGGGCCAACGTCCTGACTTTC.

The V call is TRBV6-1, the J call TRBJ2-1, with D perhaps TRBD1 (6 bases). The CDR3 spans 17 residues. V was trimmed by 4 bases and J by 7 bases, leaving 23 bases between them. Germline V gene data show CDR1 as MNHNS and CDR2 as SASEGT. This CDR3 is CASSANFLQPTGNEQFF. The CDR3 nucleotides are TGTGCCAGCAGTGCCAACTTCCTACAACCCACAGGGAATGAGCAGTTCTTC.

The genes are TRBV9 and TRBJ1-5; TRBD1 is a possible D gene (5 bases). The CDR3 contains 15 residues. Deletions cut 3 bases from V and 6 bases from J, with 16 bases between. Germline lookup yields CDR1 SGDLS and CDR2 YYNGEE. The CDR3 is CASSASAGYPQPQHF. DNA of the CDR3: TGTGCCAGCAGCGCGTCCGCAGGGTACCCTCAGCCCCAGCATTTT.

V is TRBV6-5 and J is TRBJ1-1, with D perhaps matching TRBD1 (6 bases). In germline, CDR1 is MNHEY, CDR2 SVGAGI. This CDR3 spans 14 amino acids. Trimming took off 6 bases at V and 1 base at J, with 12 bases between the two ends. CDR3 loop: CASSLKGGNTEAFF. CDR3 coding DNA: TGTGCCAGCAGCTTGAAAGGGGGGAACACTGAAGCTTTCTTT.